This TCR beta chain was captured by sequencing in a study of CD8+ T cells in alopecia areata. Whole-study findings and limits: Scalp clonality and expanded CD8+ clones among the top 100 fell significantly with tofacitinib. Normal scalp had lower clonality than lesional scalp, with alopecia totalis/universalis lesions showing this most strongly. Uncertainty about whether baseline CD8+ expansion is linked to response remains, with one nonresponder.

RNA was isolated and reverse transcribed to cDNA, the sequencing template. TCRdb's copy holds only in-frame clones and misses some; the assay was immunoSEQ multiplex PCR. This table holds around 190,000 clones, more than 55% found once. As to this clone: What it binds is not known.

The treatment here: oral pan-JAK inhibitor, 5-10 mg twice daily. Both CD4+ and CD8+ T cells were separated by sorting PBMCs. Germline CDR1 is SGHTA and CDR2 is FQGTGA. Trimming took off 3 bases at V and 0 bases at J, with 5 bases between the two ends. CDR3 length equals 13 residues. Sequenced here: CD4+ T cells sorted from blood, sampled around week 47, from a patient treated with tofacitinib. This clonotype was sampled from a human donor with alopecia areata. The chain uses TRBV7-3 and TRBJ1-1; D unresolved. DNA for the CDR3: TGTGCCAGCAGCTTGTTAATGAACACTGAAGCTTTCTTT. It encodes CASSLLMNTEAFF.